This T cell receptor beta chain was identified in a study of cytotoxic CD8 clonotypes in ibrutinib-treated CLL. Notes on the study in general: The study found public clonotypes uncommon, contracting or stable on treatment. Patients had baseline clonality above age-matched healthy donors, and this clonality moved with circulating CD8+ T-cell counts.

This clone was counted only a few times. What it binds is not known. TCRdb's table, derived via immunoSEQ multiplex PCR, lists solely in-frame clones and lacks some. The table has 110,000 to 150,000 clones, about three quarters seen once. This CDR3 spans 13 amino acids. The junction had 5 bases not matched to a gene; V was cut back by 5 bases and J by 8 bases. Germline CDR1 reads PRHDT; CDR2 reads FYEKMQ (reference sequence). This sequence originates from a human donor with chronic lymphocytic leukemia. The genes are TRBV13 and TRBJ2-4; TRBD1 aligns across 8 bases. The specimen comprised PBMCs, sampled after 24 months of ibrutinib treatment. As DNA, the CDR3 is TGTGCCAGCAGCCGGACAGGGTCGGACATTCAGTACTTC. It translates to CASSRTGSDIQYF.